This record covers a single TCR beta chain. Sequencing used immunoSEQ multiplex PCR; TCRdb keeps in-frame clones, though not all of them. The data show around 130,000 clones, with about 95% seen just once and 0.44% held by the top ten. The data stem from a study of T cell changes during pregnancy in multiple sclerosis. There are 14 residues in the CDR3. Between the trimmed V and J ends, which lost 11 bases and 3 bases, there was a span of 20 bases. Germline assignment: CDR1 MNHNY and CDR2 SVGAGI (reference sequence). The receptor's source is a female donor with multiple sclerosis, enrolled in a pregnancy study. Source: peripheral blood, taken after pregnancy. The chain couples TRBV6-6 to TRBJ2-7; a weak D match, TRBD2 (5 bases). CDR3 DNA sequence: TGTGCCGTTACGCTAACCGGGAATATCTACGAGCAGTACTTC. Translated: CAVTLTGNIYEQYF.